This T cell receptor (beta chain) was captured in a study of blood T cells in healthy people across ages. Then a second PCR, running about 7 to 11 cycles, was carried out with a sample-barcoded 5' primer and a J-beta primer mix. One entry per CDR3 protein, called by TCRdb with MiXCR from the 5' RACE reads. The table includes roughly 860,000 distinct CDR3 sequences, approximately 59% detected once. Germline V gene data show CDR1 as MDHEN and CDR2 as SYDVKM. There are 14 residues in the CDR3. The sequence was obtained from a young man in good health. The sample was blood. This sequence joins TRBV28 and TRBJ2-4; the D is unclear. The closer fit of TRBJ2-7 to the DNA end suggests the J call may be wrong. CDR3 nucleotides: TGTGCCAGCAGTCCCGACCCCCTTGCCTACGAGCAGTACTTC. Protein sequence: CASSPDPLAYEQYF.